Listed below are T cell receptor beta chains from one sample, sequenced in a study of shared clonotypes between healthy human individuals. Assay: immunoSEQ multiplex PCR; the TCRdb copy retains only in-frame clones and omits some. Here the sample spans approximately 1.9 million clones, 90% to 95% being singletons. Sequencing input: naive CD8+ T cells from PBMCs. The receptors stem from a man between 18 and 29 years old in good health. Some clones in this sample may be carry-over from other donors' samples. CDR3s leave out the opening cysteine and the closing phenylalanine or tryptophan. Each record gives: V gene, CDR3 protein.

>TRBV28
ASRFTPEGVGGYT
>TRBV12-5
ASGLVLAGGHNEQF
>TRBV19
ASSMGLAGGMYEQY
>TRBV27
ASGEAGASTHEQY
>TRBV9
ASSVGDPTYEQY
>TRBV7-3
ASSLEGAGVETQY
>TRBV19
ASSDRGWAKNIQY
>TRBV11-2
ASSRGRAGVAF
>TRBV7-8
ASTHSSGTEAF
>TRBV5-8
ASSDPEGDTQY
>TRBV15
ATSRESDNEQF
>TRBV5-1
ASSLFLAGGPSNEQF
>TRBV2
ASSEKGLAGDLRETQY
>TRBV19
ASSKGQNADTQY
>TRBV7-8
ASSLEGYSNQPQH
>TRBV4-1
ASRAGRHTEAF
>TRBV7-9
ASSGITGPNYGYT
>TRBV6-7
ASSYLDRNPNQPQH
>TRBV7-9
ASSSQGAEAF
>TRBV5-1
ASSFYRSPSTDTQY
>TRBV27
ASSFGTASYEQY
>TRBV27
ASSLGRIPDTQY